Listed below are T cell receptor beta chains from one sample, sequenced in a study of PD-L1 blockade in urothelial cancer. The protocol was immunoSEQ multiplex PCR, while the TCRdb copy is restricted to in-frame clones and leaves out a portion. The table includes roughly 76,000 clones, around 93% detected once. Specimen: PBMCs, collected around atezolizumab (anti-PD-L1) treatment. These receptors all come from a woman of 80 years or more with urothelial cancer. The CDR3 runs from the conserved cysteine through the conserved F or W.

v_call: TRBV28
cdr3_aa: CASSFTTTSEQYF

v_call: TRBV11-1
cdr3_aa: CASSFSPRSNEQFF

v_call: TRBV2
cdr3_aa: CASSEGQGGQETQYF

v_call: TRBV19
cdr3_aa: CASRRGFNGYTF

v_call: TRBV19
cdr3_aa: CASAEGVGELFF

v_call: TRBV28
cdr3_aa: CASSSTSGRVENYNEQFF

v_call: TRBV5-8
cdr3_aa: CASSRRDSLGYGYTF

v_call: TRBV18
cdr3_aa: CASSRGLAGVKMGEQYF

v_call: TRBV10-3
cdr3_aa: CAISDGVSQETQYF

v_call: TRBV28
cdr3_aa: CASSLSTGQPTYEQYF

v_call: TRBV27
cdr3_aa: CATRPSSGMANYNEQFF

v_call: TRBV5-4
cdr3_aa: CASSLGSQRGFYEQYF

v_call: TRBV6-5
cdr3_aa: CASSYPAGQGAYGYTF

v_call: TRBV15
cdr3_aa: CATSNARTRLYEQYF

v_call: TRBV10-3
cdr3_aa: CAISEWDTSNQPQHF

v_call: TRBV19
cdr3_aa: CASRDSGYGYTF

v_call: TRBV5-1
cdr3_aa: CASSLGESNTEAFF

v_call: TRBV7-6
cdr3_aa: CASSLRPADAETQYF

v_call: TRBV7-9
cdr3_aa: CASSFPGSPYEQYF

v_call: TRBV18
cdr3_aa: CASSPEDRGYGYTF

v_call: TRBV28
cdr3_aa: CASSLSRKRFSGGASKYGYTF

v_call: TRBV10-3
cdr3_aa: CAISGNTRLSNEQFF

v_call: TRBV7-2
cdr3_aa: CASSRRQGVGELFF

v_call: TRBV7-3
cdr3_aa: CASSPGGNTEAFF

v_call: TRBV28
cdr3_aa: CASSFGTGAQYF

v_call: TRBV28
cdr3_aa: CASSLRGRTEAFF

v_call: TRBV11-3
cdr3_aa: CASSLKSSGAEAFF

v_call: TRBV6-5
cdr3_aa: CASSYSGTGKNTQYF

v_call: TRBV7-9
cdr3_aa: CASSLGQGALRYTF

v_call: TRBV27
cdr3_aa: CASSLLTARWAGANVLTF

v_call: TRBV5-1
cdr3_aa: CASSPTYPSGELFF

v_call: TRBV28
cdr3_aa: CASRVAGFEQFF

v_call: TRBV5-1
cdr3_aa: CASSPTTNRAGTEAFF

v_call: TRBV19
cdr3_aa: CASKALSSSTDTQYF

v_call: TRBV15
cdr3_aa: CATSRDQGNGQPQHF

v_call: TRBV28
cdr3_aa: CASRSSGRYEQYF

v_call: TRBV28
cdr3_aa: CASKKGDRGRTEAFF

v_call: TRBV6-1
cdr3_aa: CASSEAGREGAGTQYF

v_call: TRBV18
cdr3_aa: CASSPGGPLGGEQFF

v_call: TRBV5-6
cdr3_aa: CASSLSLSPYGYTF

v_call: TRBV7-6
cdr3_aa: CASSLVRGANTEAFF

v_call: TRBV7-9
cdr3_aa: CASSSGQGLFGANVLTF